A single sample gave rise to the 3 T cell receptor beta chains below, sequenced in a study of T cell clonality in common variable immunodeficiency. Sequencing used immunoSEQ multiplex PCR; TCRdb keeps in-frame clones, though not all of them. The sample holds tens of thousands of clones, and no clone turns up only once. The sequenced sample was peripheral blood mononuclear cells. These receptors were collected from a person aged 18 to 69 in good health.

This clone was seen at least ten times. The read halts 3 residues ahead of the CDR3 end, with the missing end drawn from the germline J gene. V gene TRBV9 combines with J gene TRBJ2-2, with 9 nucleotides matching TRBD2. The CDR3 covers 15 residues. The germline gives CDR1 SGDLS, CDR2 YYNGEE. After removal of 4 bases from V and 5 bases from J, the junction contained 6 bases not matched to a gene. The CDR3 DNA, read in part, is TGTGCCAGCAGCACCGGGACTAGCAATACCGGGGAG. Translated, it gives CASSTGTSNTGE. The complete CDR3 reads CASSTGTSNTGELFF.

Concerning this clone: Coverage ceases 3 residues before the CDR3 finishes, and the germline J gene fills in the end. V is TRBV6-2 or TRBV6-3 and J is TRBJ2-5; D may be TRBD2 (6 bases). Germline-derived CDR1 and CDR2 are MNHEY and SVGEGT. The ends were cut back, 5 bases at V and 5 bases at J, with 12 bases in the middle. The CDR3 has 13 amino acids. The sequenced part of the CDR3 DNA is TGTGCCAGCAGTACCGGGGAGGTGGAGACC. Translation gives CASSTGEVET. The CDR3 reads in full as CASSTGEVETQYF.

This clone was counted at least ten times. Read sequence stops 3 residues before the CDR3 end, and the germline J gene provides the missing end. This chain links TRBV6-4 with TRBJ2-3; possibly TRBD2 for D (6 bases). Germline-derived CDR1 and CDR2 are MRHNA and SNTAGT. CDR3 length: 14 residues. The CDR3 loop is CASSPLPGTDTQYF. CDR3 DNA (partial): TGTGCCAGCAGTCCCCTTCCGGGGACTGACACG.